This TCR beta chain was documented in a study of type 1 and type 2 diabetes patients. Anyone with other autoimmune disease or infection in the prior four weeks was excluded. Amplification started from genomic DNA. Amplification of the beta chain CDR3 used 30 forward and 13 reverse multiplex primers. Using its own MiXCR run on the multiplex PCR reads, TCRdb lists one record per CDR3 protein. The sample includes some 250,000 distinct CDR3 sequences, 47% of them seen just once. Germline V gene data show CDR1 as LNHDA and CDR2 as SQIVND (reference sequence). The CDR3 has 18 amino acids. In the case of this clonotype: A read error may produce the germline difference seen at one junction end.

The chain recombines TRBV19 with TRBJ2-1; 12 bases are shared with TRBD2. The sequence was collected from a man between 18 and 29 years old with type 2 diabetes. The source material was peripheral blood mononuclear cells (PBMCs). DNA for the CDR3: TGCGCCAGTAGCCTTACTGGACTAGCGGGGTCCTCCTACAATGAGCAGTTCTTC. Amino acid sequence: CASSLTGLAGSSYNEQFF.